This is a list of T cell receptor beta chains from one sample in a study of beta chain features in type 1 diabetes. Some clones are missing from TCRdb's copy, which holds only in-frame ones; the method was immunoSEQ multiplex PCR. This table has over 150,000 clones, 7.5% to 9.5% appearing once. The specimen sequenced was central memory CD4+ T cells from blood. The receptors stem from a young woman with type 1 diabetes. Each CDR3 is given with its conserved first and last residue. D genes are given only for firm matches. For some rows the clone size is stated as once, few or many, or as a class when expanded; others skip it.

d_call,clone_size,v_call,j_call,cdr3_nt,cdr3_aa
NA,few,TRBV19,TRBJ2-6,TGTGCCAGTAAGAAAGGAGACAGCTCTGGGGCCAACGTCCTGACTTTC,CASKKGDSSGANVLTF
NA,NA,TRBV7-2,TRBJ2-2,TGTGCCAGCAGCCTCGAACCGGGGACCGGGGAGCTGTTTTTT,CASSLEPGTGELFF
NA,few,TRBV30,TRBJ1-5,TGTGCCTGGAGCGAAAAAGGGACATTAAGACAGCCCCAGCATTTT,CAWSEKGTLRQPQHF
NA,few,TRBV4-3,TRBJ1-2,TGCGCCAGCAGCCAAGATAGCCAGGGCCCAAACTATGGCTACACCTTC,CASSQDSQGPNYGYTF
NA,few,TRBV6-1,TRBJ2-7,TGTGCCAGCAGTGCCCGACAGGGAGGCACGGTTTACGAGCAGTACTTC,CASSARQGGTVYEQYF
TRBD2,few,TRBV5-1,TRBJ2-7,TGCGCCAGCAGCTTGGGCGGGGGGGACTCCTACGAGCAGTACTTC,CASSLGGGDSYEQYF
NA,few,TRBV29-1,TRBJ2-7,TGCAGCGTTCGACAGCTGATAAACGACTACGAGCAGTACTTC,CSVRQLINDYEQYF
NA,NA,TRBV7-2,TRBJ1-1,TGTGCCAGCAGCTTTAGCCGGCCTGAAGCTTTCTTT,CASSFSRPEAFF
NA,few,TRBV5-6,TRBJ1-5,TGTGCCAGCAGCTTGGCAGGGGAGGGTCAGCCCCAGCATTTT,CASSLAGEGQPQHF
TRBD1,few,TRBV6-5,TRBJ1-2,TGTGCCAGCAGTTCCGGGACAGCTCGATACTACACCTTC,CASSSGTARYYTF
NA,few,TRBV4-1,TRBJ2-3,TGCGCCAGCAGCCAATCCGAGTTGGCGCAGTATTTT,CASSQSELAQYF
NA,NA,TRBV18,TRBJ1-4,TGTGCCAGCTCACCCACAACTAATGAAAAACTGTTTTTT,CASSPTTNEKLFF
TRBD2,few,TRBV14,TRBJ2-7,TGTGCCAGCAGCCTCCAGACTAGCTCCTCAGAGCAGTACTTC,CASSLQTSSSEQYF
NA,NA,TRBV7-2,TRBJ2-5,TGTGCCAGCAGCTTAGGGCTCTCCGGGTTTTCCCGAACGGAGACCCAGTACTTC,CASSLGLSGFSRTETQYF
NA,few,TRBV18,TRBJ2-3,TGTGCCAGCTCACCGGAGCGTACCACAGATACGCAGTATTTT,CASSPERTTDTQYF
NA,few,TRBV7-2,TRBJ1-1,TGTGCCAGCAGTCCGACCAGCGTGGGAGCTGAAGCTTTCTTT,CASSPTSVGAEAFF
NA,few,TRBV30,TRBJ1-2,TGTGCCTGGAGTAGAGCGTCTGGGAGTGGCTACACCTTC,CAWSRASGSGYTF
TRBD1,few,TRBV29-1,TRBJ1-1,TGCAGCGTGGCCGAACAGGGGCGGAACACTGAAGCTTTCTTT,CSVAEQGRNTEAFF
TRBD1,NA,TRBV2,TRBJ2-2,TGTGCCAGCAGTGTTTGGGACAGGGGAGGCGGGGAGCTGTTTTTT,CASSVWDRGGGELFF
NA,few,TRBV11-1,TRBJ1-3,TGTGCCAGCAGCTTGTCAGACAACTCTGGAAACACCATATATTTT,CASSLSDNSGNTIYF
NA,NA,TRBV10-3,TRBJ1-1,TGTGCCAGCGGGTGGGGACAGAACACTGAAGCTTTCTTT,CASGWGQNTEAFF
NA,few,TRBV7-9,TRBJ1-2,TGTGCCAGCAGCCCCTCGGGTGGCTACACCTTC,CASSPSGGYTF
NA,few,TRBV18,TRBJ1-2,TGTGCCAGCTCACCCCAGGGCTTGGACTATGGCTACACCTTC,CASSPQGLDYGYTF
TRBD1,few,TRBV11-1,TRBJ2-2,TGTGCCAGCAGCTTAGGCCAGGGGGCCGGGGAGCTGTTTTTT,CASSLGQGAGELFF
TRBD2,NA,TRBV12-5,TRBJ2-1,TGTGCTAGTGGTTTGTTCATAGCGGGAGTACCGACTACGTCTGAGCAGTTCTTC,CASGLFIAGVPTTSEQFF
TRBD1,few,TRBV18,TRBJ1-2,TGTGCCAGCTCCGGGGAAGGCAGGGGGCTGGATGGCTACACCTTC,CASSGEGRGLDGYTF
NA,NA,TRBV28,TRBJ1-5,TGTGCCAGCAGTTTATTGGGAGCAGGGGAGAGCAATCAGCCCCAGCATTTT,CASSLLGAGESNQPQHF
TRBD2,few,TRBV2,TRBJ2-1,TGTGCCAGCAGTGAAGGGGGACTAGCGAACAATGAGCAGTTCTTC,CASSEGGLANNEQFF
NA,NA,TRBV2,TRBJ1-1,TGTGCCAGCAGTGCGGACAGCCTGAGCACTGAAGCTTTCTTT,CASSADSLSTEAFF